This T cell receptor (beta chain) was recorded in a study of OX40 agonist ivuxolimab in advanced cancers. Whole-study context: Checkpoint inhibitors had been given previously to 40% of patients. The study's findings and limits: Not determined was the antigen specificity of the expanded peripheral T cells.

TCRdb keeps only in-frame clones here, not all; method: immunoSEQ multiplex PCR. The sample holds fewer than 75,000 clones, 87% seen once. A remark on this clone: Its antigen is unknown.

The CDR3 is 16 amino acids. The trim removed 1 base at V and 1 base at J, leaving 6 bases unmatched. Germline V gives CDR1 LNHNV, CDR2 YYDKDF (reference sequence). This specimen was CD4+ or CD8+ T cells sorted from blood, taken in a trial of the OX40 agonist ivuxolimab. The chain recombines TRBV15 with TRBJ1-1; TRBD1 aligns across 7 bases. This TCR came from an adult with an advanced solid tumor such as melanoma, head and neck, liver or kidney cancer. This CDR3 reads CATSRGPGQPNTEAFF. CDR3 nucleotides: TGTGCCACCAGCAGAGGTCCGGGACAGCCGAACACTGAAGCTTTCTTT.